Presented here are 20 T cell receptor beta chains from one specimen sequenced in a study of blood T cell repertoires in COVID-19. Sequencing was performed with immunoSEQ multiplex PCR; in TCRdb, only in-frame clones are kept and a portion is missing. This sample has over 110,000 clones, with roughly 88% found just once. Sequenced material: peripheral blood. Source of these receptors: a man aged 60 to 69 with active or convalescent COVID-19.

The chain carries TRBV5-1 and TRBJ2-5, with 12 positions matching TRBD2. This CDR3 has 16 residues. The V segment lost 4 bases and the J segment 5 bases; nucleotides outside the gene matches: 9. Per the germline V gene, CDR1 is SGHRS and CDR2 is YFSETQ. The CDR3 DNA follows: TGCGCCAGCAGCCCCCCTAGCGGGGGGGCCTCTGAGACCCAGTACTTC. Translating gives CASSPPSGGASETQYF.

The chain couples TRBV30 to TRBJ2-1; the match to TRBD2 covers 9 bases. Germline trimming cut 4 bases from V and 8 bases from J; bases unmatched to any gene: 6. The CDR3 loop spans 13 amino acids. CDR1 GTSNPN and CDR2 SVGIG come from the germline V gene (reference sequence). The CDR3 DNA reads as TGTGCCTGGACTAGCGGGATCAGGTATGAGCAGTTCTTC. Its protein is CAWTSGIRYEQFF.

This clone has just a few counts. CDR3 in DNA: TGTGCCAGCAGGGAGGACAGGCCACTCTCCTATAATTCACCCCTCCACTTT. Translation gives CASREDRPLSYNSPLHF. The gene calls are TRBV2 and TRBJ1-6; 7 nucleotides match TRBD1. The CDR3 sequence is 17 residues long. Losses at the gene ends were 6 bases for V and 0 bases for J; bases not matched to a gene: 8. Germline assignment: CDR1 SNHLY and CDR2 FYNNEI.

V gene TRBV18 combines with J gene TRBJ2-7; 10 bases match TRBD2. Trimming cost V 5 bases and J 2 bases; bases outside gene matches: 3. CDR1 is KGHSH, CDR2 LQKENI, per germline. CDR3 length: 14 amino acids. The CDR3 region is CASSRSGGAYEQYF. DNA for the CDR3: TGTGCCAGCTCAAGAAGCGGGGGGGCCTACGAGCAGTACTTC. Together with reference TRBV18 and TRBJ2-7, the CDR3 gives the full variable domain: NAGVMQNPRHLVRRRGQEARLRCSPMKGHSHVYWYRQLPEEGLKFMVYLQKENIIDESGMPKERFSAEFPKEGPSILRIQQVVRGDSAAYFCASSRSGGAYEQYFGPGTRLTVT.

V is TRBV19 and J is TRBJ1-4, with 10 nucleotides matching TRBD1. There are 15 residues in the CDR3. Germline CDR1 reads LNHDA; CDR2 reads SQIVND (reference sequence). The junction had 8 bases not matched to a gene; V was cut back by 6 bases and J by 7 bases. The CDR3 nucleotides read TGTGCCAGTAGGCCCGGACAGGGGGGAATTGAAAAACTGTTTTTT. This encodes CASRPGQGGIEKLFF.

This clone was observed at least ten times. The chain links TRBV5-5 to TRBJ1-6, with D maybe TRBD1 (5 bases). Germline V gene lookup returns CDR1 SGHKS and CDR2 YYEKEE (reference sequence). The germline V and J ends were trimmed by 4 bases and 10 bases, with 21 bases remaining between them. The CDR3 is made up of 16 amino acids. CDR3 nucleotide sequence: TGTGCCAGCAGCCACCTGGGGGGGTTTCTAGAATCACCCCTCCACTTT. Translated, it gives CASSHLGGFLESPLHF.

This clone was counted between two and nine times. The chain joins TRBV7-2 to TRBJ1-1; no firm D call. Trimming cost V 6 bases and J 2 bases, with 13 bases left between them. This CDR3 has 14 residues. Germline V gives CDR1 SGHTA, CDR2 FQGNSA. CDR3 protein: CASRNPGLNTEAFF. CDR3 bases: TGTGCCAGCAGGAATCCGGGATTAAACACTGAAGCTTTCTTT. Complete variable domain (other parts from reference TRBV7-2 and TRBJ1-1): GAGVSQSPSNKVTEKGKDVELRCDPISGHTALYWYRQSLGQGLEFLIYFQGNSAPDKSGLPSDRFSAERTGGSVSTLTIQRTQQEDSAVYLCASRNPGLNTEAFFGQGTRLTVV.

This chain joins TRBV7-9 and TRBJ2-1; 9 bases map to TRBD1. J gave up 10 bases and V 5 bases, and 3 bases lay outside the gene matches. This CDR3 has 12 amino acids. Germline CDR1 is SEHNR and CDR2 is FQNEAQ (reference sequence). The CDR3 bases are TGTGCCAGCAGCCGGACAGGGGAGGAGCAGTTCTTC. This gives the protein CASSRTGEEQFF.

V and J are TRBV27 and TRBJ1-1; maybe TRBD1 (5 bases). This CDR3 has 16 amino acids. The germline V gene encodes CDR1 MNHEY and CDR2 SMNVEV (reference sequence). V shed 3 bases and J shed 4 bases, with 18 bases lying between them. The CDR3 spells CASSFGQGFRSTEAFF. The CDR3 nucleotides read TGTGCCAGCAGTTTCGGGCAGGGCTTCAGGAGCACTGAAGCTTTCTTT.

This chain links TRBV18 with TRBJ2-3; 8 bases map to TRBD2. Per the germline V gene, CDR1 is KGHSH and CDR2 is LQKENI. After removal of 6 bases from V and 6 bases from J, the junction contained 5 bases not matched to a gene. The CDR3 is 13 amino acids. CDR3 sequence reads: CASSGSGTDTQYF. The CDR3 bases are TGTGCCAGCTCGGGTAGCGGGACTGATACGCAGTATTTT.

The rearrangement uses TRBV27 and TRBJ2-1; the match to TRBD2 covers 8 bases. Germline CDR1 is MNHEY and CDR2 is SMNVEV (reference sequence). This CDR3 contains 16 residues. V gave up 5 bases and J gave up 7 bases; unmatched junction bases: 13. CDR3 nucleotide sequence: TGTGCCAGCAGTCCCCGGGAGCGGGAGTTCTTGAATGAGCAGTTCTTC. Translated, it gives CASSPREREFLNEQFF.

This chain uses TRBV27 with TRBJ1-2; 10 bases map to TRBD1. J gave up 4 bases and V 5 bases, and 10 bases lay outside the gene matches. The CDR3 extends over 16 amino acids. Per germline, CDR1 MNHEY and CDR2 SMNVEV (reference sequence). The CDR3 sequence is CASSIDRGRSSYGYTF. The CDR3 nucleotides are TGTGCCAGCAGTATCGACAGGGGGCGATCGTCCTATGGCTACACCTTC.

The CDR3 loop reads CASSQDVGTPYGYTF. The CDR3 bases are TGCGCCAGCAGCCAAGATGTGGGGACTCCATATGGCTACACCTTC. The chain recombines TRBV4-1 with TRBJ1-2; D may be TRBD1 (5 bases). Germline V lookup: CDR1 MGHRA, CDR2 YSYEKL. V was clipped by 0 bases and J by 5 bases, with 13 bases between them. The CDR3 contains 15 residues.

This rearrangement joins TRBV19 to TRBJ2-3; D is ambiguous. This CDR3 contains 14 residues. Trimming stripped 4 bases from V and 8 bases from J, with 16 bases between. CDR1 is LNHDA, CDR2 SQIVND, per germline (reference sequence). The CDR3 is CASSSLGSLVTQYF. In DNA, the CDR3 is TGTGCCAGTAGTAGCCTAGGATCGCTTGTTACGCAGTATTTT.

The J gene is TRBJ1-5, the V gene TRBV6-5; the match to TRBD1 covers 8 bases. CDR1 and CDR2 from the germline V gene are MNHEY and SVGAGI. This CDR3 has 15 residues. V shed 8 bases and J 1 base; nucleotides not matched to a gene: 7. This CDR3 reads CASQTRGLSNQPQHF. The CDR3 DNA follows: TGTGCCAGCCAAACCAGGGGGCTGAGCAATCAGCCCCAGCATTTT.

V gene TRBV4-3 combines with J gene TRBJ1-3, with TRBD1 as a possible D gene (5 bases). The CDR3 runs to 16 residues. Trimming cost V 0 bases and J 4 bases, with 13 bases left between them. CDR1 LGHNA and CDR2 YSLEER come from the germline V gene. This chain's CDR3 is CASSQEPGGSGNTIYF. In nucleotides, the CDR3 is TGCGCCAGCAGCCAAGAGCCCGGGGGTTCAGGAAACACCATATATTTT.

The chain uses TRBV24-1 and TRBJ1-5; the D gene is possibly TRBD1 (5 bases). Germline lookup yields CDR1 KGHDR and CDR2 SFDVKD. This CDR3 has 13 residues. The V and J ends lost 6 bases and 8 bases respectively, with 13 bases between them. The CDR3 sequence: CATSKDGGEPQHF. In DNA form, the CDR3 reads TGTGCCACCAGTAAAGACGGGGGGGAGCCCCAGCATTTT.

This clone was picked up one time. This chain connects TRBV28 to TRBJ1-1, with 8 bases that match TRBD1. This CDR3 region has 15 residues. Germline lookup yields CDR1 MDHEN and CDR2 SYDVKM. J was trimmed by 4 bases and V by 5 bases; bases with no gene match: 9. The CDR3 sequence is CASSPSPQGATEAFF. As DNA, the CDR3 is TGTGCCAGCAGTCCCTCACCCCAGGGGGCCACTGAAGCTTTCTTT.

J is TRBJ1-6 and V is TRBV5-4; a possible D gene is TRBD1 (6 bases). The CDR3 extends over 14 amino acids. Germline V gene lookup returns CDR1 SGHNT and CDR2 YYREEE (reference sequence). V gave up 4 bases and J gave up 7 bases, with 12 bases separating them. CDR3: CASSRDQGNSPLHF. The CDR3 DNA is TGTGCCAGCAGCAGGGACCAGGGGAATTCACCCCTCCACTTT.

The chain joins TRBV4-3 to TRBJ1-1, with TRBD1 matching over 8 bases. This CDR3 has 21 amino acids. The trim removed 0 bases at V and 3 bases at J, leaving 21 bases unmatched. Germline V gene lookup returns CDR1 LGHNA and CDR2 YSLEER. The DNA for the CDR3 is TGCGCCAGCAGCCAAGATCTTAGGGTCCGGACAGGGATGGGATTGGACACTGAAGCTTTCTTT. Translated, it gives CASSQDLRVRTGMGLDTEAFF.